This T cell receptor beta chain appears in the sequencing data of a study of PD-L1 blockade in urothelial cancer. Study information: Prior chemotherapy regimens per patient numbered 0 to 3. The analyses of blood took place 3 weeks (second dose) and 6 weeks after treatment start.

Germline V lookup: CDR1 MNHNS, CDR2 SASEGT. The CDR3 totals 15 residues. After removal of 7 bases from V and 7 bases from J, the junction contained 7 bases not matched to a gene. Clones were read by immunoSEQ multiplex PCR, and TCRdb kept only the in-frame ones, dropping some. The repertoire has some 49,000 clones, 70% to 90% of them found once; the top ten carry around 8%. The rearrangement uses TRBV6-1 and TRBJ2-1; 13 bases align to TRBD2. The clonotype originates from a man aged 55 to 70 with urothelial cancer. The sample here was PBMCs, taken around atezolizumab (anti-PD-L1) treatment. CDR3 sequence reads: CASTSGTSGANEQFF. DNA for the CDR3: TGTGCCAGCACCTCCGGGACTAGCGGGGCAAATGAGCAGTTCTTC.